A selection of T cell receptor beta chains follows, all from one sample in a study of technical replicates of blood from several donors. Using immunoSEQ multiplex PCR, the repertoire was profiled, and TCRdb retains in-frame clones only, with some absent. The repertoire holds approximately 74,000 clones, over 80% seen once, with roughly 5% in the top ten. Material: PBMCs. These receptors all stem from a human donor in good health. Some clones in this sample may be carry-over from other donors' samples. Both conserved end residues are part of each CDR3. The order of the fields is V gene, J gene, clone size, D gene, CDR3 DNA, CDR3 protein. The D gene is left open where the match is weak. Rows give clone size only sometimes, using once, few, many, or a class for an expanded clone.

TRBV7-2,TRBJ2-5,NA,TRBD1,TGTGCCAGCAGCATCCCCGGGACAGGCCGTCGGGAGACCCAGTACTTC,CASSIPGTGRRETQYF
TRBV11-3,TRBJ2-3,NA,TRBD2,TGTGCCAGCAGCCCCTCTAGCGGACTCCCTTCGGATACGCAGTATTTT,CASSPSSGLPSDTQYF
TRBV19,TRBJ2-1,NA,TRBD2,TGTGCCAGTAGTATAGTCGCGACTAGCGGGAGGGCCGGTGAGCAGTTCTTC,CASSIVATSGRAGEQFF
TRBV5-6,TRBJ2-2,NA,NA,TGTGCCAGCAGCTCGGGGTCGACCGGGGAGCTGTTTTTT,CASSSGSTGELFF
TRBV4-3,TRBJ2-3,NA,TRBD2,TGCGCCAGCAGCCAAGGGACTAGCGGAAGCACAGATACGCAGTATTTT,CASSQGTSGSTDTQYF
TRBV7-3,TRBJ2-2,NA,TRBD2,TGTGCCAGCGCTAGCGGGAGGGCCAAGAACACCGGGGAGCTGTTTTTT,CASASGRAKNTGELFF
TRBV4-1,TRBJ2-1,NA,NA,TGCGCCAGCAGCCAACCCCAGAATGAGCAGTTCTTC,CASSQPQNEQFF
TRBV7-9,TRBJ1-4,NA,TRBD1,TGTGCCAGCAGCCGTACCGACAGGGGATACGGGAAACTGTTTTTT,CASSRTDRGYGKLFF
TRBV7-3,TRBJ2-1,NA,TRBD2,TGTGCCAGCAGCACCGGACTAGCGGGGGGGTACAATGAGCAGTTCTTC,CASSTGLAGGYNEQFF
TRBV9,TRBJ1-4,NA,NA,TGTGCCAGCAGCCTGGACACTACAACTAATGAAAAACTGTTTTTT,CASSLDTTTNEKLFF
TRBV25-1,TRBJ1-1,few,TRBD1,TGTGCCAGCAGTGTAACAGGGGGCACTGAAGCTTTCTTT,CASSVTGGTEAFF
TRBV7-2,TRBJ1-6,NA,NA,TGTGCCAGCAGCTTAGCATACAGGGTGCGGAATTCACCCCTCCACTTT,CASSLAYRVRNSPLHF
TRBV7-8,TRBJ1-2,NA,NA,TGTGCCAGCAGCTTAGAATACGGGAACTATGGCTACACCTTC,CASSLEYGNYGYTF
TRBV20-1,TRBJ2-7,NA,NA,TGCAGTGCTAAGGGGGTCTACGAGCAGTACTTC,CSAKGVYEQYF
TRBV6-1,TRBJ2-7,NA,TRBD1,TGTGCCAGCAGAGACGTGGACAGGGTCGAGCAGTACTTC,CASRDVDRVEQYF
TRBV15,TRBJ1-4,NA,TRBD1,TGTGCCACCAGCCAGGGACAGGAGATGAATGAAAAACTGTTTTTT,CATSQGQEMNEKLFF
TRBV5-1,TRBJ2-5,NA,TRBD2,TGCGCCAGCAGTCCTGGGACTAGCGTAGGATGGCAAGAGACCCAGTACTTC,CASSPGTSVGWQETQYF
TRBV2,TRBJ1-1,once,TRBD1,TGTGCCAGCAGCGATGACAGGGGGCAGCGAGGGAACACTGAAGCTTTCTTT,CASSDDRGQRGNTEAFF
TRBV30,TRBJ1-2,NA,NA,TGTGCCTGGAACCGGGGAGACTATGGCTACACCTTC,CAWNRGDYGYTF
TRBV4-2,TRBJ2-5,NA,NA,TGTGCCAGCAGCCGCGAAAACGGAGGTCCGGGCGCGGAGACCCAGTACTTC,CASSRENGGPGAETQYF
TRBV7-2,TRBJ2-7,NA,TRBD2,TGTGCCAGCAGCCCGAGCGGGAGTCCCCACGAGCAGTACTTC,CASSPSGSPHEQYF
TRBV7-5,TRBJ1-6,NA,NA,TGTGTCAGAAGCCTCAAGACAGGGGGCCGGTCACCCCTCCACTTT,CVRSLKTGGRSPLHF
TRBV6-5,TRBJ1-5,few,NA,TGTGCCAGCAGAGGAGGCGGGGGCAATCAGCCCCAGCATTTT,CASRGGGGNQPQHF
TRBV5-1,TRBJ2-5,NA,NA,TGCGCCAGCAGCTATACTGGCGGTCCCCAAGAGACCCAGTACTTC,CASSYTGGPQETQYF
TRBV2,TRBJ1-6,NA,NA,TGTGCCAGCAGTGAAGGGGCGGGACGGCCTGGATCACCCCTCCACTTT,CASSEGAGRPGSPLHF
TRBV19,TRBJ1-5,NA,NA,TGTGCCAGTAGTATAGATCTACAGGGCCGGAATCAGCCCCAGCATTTT,CASSIDLQGRNQPQHF
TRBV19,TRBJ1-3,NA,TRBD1,TGTGCCAGTAGGCAGGGGGCCTCTGGAAACACCATATATTTT,CASRQGASGNTIYF
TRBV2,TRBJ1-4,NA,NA,TGTGCCAGCTTACGGACAGTTAATGAAAAACTGTTTTTT,CASLRTVNEKLFF
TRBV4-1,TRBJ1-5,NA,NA,TGCGCCAGCAGCCAAGTACCGACCGGGGATAGCAATCAGCCCCAGCATTTT,CASSQVPTGDSNQPQHF
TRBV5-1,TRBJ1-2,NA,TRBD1,TGCGCCAGCAGGGCTACCTCGGGACAGAACTATGGCTACACCTTC,CASRATSGQNYGYTF
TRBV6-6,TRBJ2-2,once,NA,TGTGCCAGCAGCCTACAGGGGAACACCGGGGAGCTGTTTTTT,CASSLQGNTGELFF
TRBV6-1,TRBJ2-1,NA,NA,TGTGCCAGCAGCGTTGATATCGGGGAGCAGTTCTTC,CASSVDIGEQFF
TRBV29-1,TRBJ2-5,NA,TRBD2,TGCAGCGTTGGCCTCACTAGCGGCCCTGGGACCCAGTACTTC,CSVGLTSGPGTQYF
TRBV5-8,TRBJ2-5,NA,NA,TGTGCCAGCAGCTCCCCTGCAGGGAAAGAGACCCAGTACTTC,CASSSPAGKETQYF
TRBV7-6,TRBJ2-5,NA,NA,TGTGCCAGCAGCTTAGCAGGGGCAGGTCAAGAGACCCAGTACTTC,CASSLAGAGQETQYF
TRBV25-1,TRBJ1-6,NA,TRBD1,TGTGCCAGCAGTGCAGGGGGCGGAAGACCCCTCCACTTT,CASSAGGGRPLHF
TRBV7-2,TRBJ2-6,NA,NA,TGTGCCAGCAGCTTAGGACTTGGCGGGGCCAACGTCCTGACTTTC,CASSLGLGGANVLTF
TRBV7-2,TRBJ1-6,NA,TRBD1,TGTGCCAGCAGCTTCGCCGGGACAGGGCGTTCACCCCTCCACTTT,CASSFAGTGRSPLHF
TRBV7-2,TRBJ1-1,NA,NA,TGTGCCAGCAGCTTAGTAAGGGGTGAAGCTTTCTTT,CASSLVRGEAFF
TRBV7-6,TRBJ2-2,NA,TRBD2,TGTGCCAGCAGGACCTTGGCGGGGGGGAACACCGGGGAGCTGTTTTTT,CASRTLAGGNTGELFF
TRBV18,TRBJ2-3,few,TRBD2,TGTGCCAGCTCGGCGTTGGCCGGGGGGACAGATACGCAGTATTTT,CASSALAGGTDTQYF
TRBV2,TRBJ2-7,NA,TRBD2,TGTGCCAGCAGTATAGCGGGAATCTCCTACGAGCAGTACTTC,CASSIAGISYEQYF
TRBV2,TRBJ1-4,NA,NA,TGTGCCAGCAGGCGCTCTGGTGAAAAACTGTTTTTT,CASRRSGEKLFF
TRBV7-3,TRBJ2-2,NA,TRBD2,TGTGCCAGCAGCGCCCCCGGGTGGACTAGCGGGAGGGCCGGGGAGCTGTTTTTT,CASSAPGWTSGRAGELFF
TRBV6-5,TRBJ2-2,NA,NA,TGTGCCAGCAGTTACTGGCGGGCGAACACCGGGGAGCTGTTTTTT,CASSYWRANTGELFF
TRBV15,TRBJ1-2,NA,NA,TGTGCCACCAGCAGAGATTGGAGGGCTAAATGGAATGGCTACACCTTC,CATSRDWRAKWNGYTF
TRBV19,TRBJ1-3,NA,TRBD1,TGTGCCAGTAGTACCCCTCTGACAGGGAACTCTGGAAACACCATATATTTT,CASSTPLTGNSGNTIYF
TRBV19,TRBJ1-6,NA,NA,TGTGCCAGTAAAATAGACAGCGTGACTAATTCACCCCTCCACTTT,CASKIDSVTNSPLHF
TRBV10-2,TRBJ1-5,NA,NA,TGCGCCAGCAGTGAGTCGACTGTAGATCAGCCCCAGCATTTT,CASSESTVDQPQHF
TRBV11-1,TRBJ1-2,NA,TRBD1,TGTGCCAGCAGCCGTGGGACAGGGGGCGATGGCTACACCTTC,CASSRGTGGDGYTF
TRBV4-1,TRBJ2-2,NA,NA,TGCGCCAGCAGCCCCGAAGAAGCAAACACCGGGGAGCTGTTTTTT,CASSPEEANTGELFF
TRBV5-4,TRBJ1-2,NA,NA,TGTGCCAGCAGCTTGGCAGTTCCAAACTATGGCTACACCTTC,CASSLAVPNYGYTF
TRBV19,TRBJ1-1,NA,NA,TGTGCCAGTAGTATAGACGGGAACTCGGCTTTCTTT,CASSIDGNSAFF
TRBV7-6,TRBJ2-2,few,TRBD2,TGTGCCAGCAGCCCCCGGGGTAGCGGGGGTAGCAACACCGGGGAGCTGTTTTTT,CASSPRGSGGSNTGELFF
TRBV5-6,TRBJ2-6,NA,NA,TGTGCCAGCAGCCCCATACCACAGGGCTACTCTGGGGCCAACGTCCTGACTTTC,CASSPIPQGYSGANVLTF
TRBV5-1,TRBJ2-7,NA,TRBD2,TGCGCCAGCAGTCAGACCCCTAGCGGGGGGGTCTCCTACGAGCAGTACTTC,CASSQTPSGGVSYEQYF
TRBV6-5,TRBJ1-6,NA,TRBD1,TGTGCCAGCAGTTACTCGGGGACAGGGAAAAATTCACCCCTCCACTTT,CASSYSGTGKNSPLHF